This T cell receptor beta chain was captured by sequencing in a study of identical twins (dated by TCRdb to between 2015 and 2016). Regarding the study in general: TCR alpha and beta repertoires from monozygotic twins, unrelated adults of various ages and cord blood were deep-sequenced to test whether fetal clonotypes persist. Replicate twin experiments were performed at different times using different library preparation protocols to rule out contamination.

Receptor libraries were prepared by 5' RACE. Sequencer: Illumina HiSeq 2000. Template switching added a universal primer binding site, and the final cDNA carried a unique molecular identifier that allowed TCR cDNA molecules to be counted accurately. Specific primers in the conserved constant-segment region were used to synthesize first-strand cDNA for TCR alpha and beta chains. Each cDNA library was double barcoded, with a SMART-Mk sample barcode plus Illumina barcodes, to control for contamination. TruSeq adapter sequences and Illumina sample barcodes were added in two successive PCR steps. TCR alpha and beta cDNA libraries were sequenced on the Illumina HiSeq platform with custom primers. Per the authors' processing: Unique molecular identifiers were extracted from raw reads with MiGEC, and CDR3 positions were determined with MiXCR. For each individual, recombination models were inferred using an EM algorithm with the repgenHMM and IGoR tools. The tcR package in R was used for shared clonotype analysis, with sharing normalized by the product of cloneset sizes. To study raw recombination free of thymic and clonal selection effects, out-of-frame nonproductive sequences were analyzed. The public sequencing data were trimmed at Q25 with fastp and processed into clonotypes with MiXCR by TCRdb, which kept only in-frame beta chains. Rows are combined by CDR3 protein, so each entry shows the most common genes and DNA. These V and J calls derive from TCRdb rather than the authors' analysis. The sample table records about 890,000 distinct CDR3 sequences; around an eighth of these occur just once. The biggest ten clones account for 1.5% to 2% of the sample.

Comments on this clonotype: Its binding antigen is unknown. No much larger clone exists at a distance of one base, and base qualities are not known.

Only healthy Caucasian donors were included. The twin cohort comprised three pairs of female monozygotic twins, all aged roughly 18 to 30 years. Peripheral blood mononuclear cells were used as the source from which RNA for TCR libraries was isolated. The research as a whole found: Invariant T cells such as MAIT and iNKT could partly confound zero-insertion analyses, though diverse VJ usage argued against this for most clonotypes. Conclusions relied on cross-sectional statistical analysis, since the same donors could not be followed over many years. Recombination models systematically underestimated out-of-frame TCR alpha sharing in monozygotic twins but agreed with sharing between unrelated individuals. Compared with coincidental sharing between unrelated individuals, out-of-frame TCR alpha sequences shared between twins showed an excess of sequences with low generation probability. The excess sharing between twins in beta out-of-frame sequences was weaker because fewer shared sequences reduced the signal-to-noise ratio. Abundant cord blood beta clonotypes had fewer insertions, young adult naive repertoires showed a similar but weaker trend, and memory repertoires showed no such trend.

V and J lose 4 bases and 4 bases, and a span of 14 bases separates them. The germline V gene encodes CDR1 SQVTM and CDR2 ANQGSEA. The CDR3 sequence holds 13 residues, the cysteine and phenylalanine included. Only CDR3 DNA remains: 39 bases, in frame from the first base. This sample also belongs to another study, concerning yellow fever vaccine responses in identical twins. As noted in the second study: The T cell response to vaccination in identical twins was reported by the authors to appear partly convergent and partly personalized. Focusing on identical twins, the study followed the T cell clones that responded to the vaccine, and did so with precision.

Sequencing was carried out using PBMCs. The sequence links TRBV29-1 to TRBJ2-7; the D call could be TRBD1 or TRBD2, with each sharing 6 bases. This clonotype was sampled from a woman between 18 and 30 years old in good health. The DNA sequence follows: TGCAGCGTTGTCGGGGGCGGTTTGTACGAGCAGTACTTC. This sequence encodes CSVVGGGLYEQYF.